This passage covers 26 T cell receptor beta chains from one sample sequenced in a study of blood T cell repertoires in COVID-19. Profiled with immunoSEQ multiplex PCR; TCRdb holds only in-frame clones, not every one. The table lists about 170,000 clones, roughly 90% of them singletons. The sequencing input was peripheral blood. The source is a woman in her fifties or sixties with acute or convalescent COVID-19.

The CDR3 DNA is TGTGCCAGCAGTAGACAGTTTACTAATGAAAAACTGTTTTTT. Residues: CASSRQFTNEKLFF. The V gene is TRBV6-5, the J gene TRBJ1-4, with D maybe TRBD1 (5 bases). The CDR3 runs 14 residues. Germline V gives CDR1 MNHEY, CDR2 SVGAGI. Trimming took 5 bases from V and 2 from J, leaving 9 bases between them.

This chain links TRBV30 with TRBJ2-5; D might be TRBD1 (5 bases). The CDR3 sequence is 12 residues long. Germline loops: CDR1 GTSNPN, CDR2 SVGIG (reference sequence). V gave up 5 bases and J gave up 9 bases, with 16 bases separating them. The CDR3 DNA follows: TGTGCCTGGGGGGTTTTCGAAGGGGCCCAGTACTTC. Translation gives CAWGVFEGAQYF. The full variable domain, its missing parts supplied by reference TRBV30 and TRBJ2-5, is SQTIHQWPATLVQPVGSPLSLECTVEGTSNPNLYWYRQAAGRGLQLLFYSVGIGQISSEVPQNLSASRPQDRQFILSSKKLLLSDSGFYLCAWGVFEGAQYFGPGTRLLVL.

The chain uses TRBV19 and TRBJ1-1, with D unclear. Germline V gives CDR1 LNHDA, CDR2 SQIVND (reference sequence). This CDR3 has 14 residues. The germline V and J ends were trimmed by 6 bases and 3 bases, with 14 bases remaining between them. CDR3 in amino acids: CASRSTPADTEAFF. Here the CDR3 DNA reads TGTGCCAGTAGGTCCACCCCGGCGGACACTGAAGCTTTCTTT.

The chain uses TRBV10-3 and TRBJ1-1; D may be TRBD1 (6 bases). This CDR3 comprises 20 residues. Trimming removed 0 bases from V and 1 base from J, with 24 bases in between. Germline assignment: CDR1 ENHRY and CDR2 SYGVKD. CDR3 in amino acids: CAISESTPAGSRGTNTEAFF. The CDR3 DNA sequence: TGTGCCATCAGTGAGTCGACGCCCGCCGGTAGCAGGGGCACGAACACTGAAGCTTTCTTT.

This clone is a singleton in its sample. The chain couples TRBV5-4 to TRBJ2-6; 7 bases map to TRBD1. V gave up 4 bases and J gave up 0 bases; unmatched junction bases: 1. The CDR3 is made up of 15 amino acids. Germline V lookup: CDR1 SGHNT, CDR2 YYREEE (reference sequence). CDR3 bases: TGTGCCAGCAGCCGGGACAGCTCTGGGGCCAACGTCCTGACTTTC. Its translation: CASSRDSSGANVLTF.

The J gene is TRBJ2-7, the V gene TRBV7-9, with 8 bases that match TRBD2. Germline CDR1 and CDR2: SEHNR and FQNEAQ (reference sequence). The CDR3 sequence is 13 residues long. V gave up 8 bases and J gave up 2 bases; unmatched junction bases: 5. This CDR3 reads CASREGDPYEQYF. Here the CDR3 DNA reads TGTGCCAGCCGGGAGGGGGACCCCTACGAGCAGTACTTC.

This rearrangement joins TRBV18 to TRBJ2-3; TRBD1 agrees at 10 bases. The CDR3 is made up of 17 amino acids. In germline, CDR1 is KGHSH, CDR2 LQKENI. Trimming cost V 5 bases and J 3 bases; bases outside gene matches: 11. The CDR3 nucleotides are TGTGCCAGCTCAAGTGGACAGGGGGAATGGGGTACAGATACGCAGTATTTT. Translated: CASSSGQGEWGTDTQYF.

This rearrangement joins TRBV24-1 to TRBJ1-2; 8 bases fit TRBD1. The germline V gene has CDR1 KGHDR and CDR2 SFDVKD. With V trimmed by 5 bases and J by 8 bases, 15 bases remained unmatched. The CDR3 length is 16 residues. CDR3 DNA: TGTGCCACCAGTGCCCTGGGGGCAGGGGGCGTCTGGGGCTACACCTTC. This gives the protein CATSALGAGGVWGYTF.

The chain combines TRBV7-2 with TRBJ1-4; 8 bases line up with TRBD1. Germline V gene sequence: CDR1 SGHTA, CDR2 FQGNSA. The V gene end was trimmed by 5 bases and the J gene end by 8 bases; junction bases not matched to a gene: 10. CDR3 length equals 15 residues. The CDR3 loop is CASSAMTGVREKLFF. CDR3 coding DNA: TGTGCCAGCAGCGCAATGACAGGGGTCCGCGAAAAACTGTTTTTT.

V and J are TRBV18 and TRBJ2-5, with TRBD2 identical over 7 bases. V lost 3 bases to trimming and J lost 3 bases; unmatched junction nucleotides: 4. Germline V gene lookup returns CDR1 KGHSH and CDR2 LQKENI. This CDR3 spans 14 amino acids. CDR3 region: CASSPLSGKETQYF. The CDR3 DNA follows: TGTGCCAGCTCACCTCTCAGCGGGAAAGAGACCCAGTACTTC.

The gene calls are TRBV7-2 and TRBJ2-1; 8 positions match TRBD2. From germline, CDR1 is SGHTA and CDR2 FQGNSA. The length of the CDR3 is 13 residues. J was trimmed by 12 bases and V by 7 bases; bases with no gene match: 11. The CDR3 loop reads CASTPELADMQFF. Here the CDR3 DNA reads TGTGCCAGCACGCCCGAACTAGCGGACATGCAGTTCTTC.

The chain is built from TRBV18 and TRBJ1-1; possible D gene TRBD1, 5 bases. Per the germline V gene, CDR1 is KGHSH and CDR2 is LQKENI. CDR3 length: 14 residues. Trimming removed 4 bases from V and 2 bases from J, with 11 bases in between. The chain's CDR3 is CASSLGADNTEAFF. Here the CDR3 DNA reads TGTGCCAGCTCACTAGGGGCCGACAACACTGAAGCTTTCTTT.

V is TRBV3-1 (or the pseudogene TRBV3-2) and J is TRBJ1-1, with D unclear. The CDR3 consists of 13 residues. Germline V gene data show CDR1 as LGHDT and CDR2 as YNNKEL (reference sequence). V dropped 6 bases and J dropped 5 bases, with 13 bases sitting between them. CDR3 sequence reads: CASSGPSRTEAFF. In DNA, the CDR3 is TGTGCCAGCAGTGGGCCCTCAAGGACTGAAGCTTTCTTT.

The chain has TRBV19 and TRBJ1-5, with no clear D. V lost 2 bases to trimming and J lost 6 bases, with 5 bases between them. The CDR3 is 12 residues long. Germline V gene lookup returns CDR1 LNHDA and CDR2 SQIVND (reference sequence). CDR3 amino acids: CASSILGQPQHF. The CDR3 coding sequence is TGTGCCAGTAGTATACTAGGTCAGCCCCAGCATTTT.

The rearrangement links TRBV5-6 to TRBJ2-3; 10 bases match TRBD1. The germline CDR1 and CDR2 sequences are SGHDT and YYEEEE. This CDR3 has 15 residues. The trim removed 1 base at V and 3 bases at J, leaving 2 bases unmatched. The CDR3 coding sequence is TGTGCCAGCAGCTTGCCGGGACAGGGGACAGATACGCAGTATTTT. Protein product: CASSLPGQGTDTQYF.

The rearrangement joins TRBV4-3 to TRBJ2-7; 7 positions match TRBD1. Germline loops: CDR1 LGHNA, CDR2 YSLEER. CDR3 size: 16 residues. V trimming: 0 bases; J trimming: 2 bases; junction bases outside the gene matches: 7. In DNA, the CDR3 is TGCGCCAGCAGCCAAGATAACGACAGGGTGGCCTACGAGCAGTACTTC. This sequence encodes CASSQDNDRVAYEQYF.

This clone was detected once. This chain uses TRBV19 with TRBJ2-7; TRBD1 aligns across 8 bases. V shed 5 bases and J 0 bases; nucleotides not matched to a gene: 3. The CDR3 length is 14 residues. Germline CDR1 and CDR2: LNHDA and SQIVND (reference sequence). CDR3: CASSVQGDSYEQYF. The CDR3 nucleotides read TGTGCCAGTAGTGTACAGGGGGACTCCTACGAGCAGTACTTC.

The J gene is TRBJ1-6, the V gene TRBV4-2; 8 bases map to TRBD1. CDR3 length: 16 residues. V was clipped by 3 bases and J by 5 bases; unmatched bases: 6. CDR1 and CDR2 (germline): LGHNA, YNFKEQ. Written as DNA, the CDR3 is TGTGCCAGCAGCCAGGAGGAGGGACAGGATAATTCACCCCTCCACTTT. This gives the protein CASSQEEGQDNSPLHF.

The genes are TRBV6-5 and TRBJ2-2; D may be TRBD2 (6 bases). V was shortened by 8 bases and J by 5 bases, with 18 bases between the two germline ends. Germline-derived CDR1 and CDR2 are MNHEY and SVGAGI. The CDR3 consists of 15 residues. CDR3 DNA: TGTGCCAGCGTCATAGGGGCAGGGAGGACCGGGGAGCTGTTTTTT. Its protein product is CASVIGAGRTGELFF.

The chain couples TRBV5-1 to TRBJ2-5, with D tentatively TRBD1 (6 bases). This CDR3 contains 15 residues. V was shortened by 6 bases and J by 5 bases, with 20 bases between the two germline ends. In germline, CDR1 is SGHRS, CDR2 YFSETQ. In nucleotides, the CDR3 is TGCGCCAGCACCGGTGCGGTGGGGGCGCAGGAGACCCAGTACTTC. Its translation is CASTGAVGAQETQYF.

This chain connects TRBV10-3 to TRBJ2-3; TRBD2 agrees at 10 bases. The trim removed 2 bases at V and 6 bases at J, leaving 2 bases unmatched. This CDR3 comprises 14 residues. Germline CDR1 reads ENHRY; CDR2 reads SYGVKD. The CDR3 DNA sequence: TGTGCCATCAGTGAGGTAGCGGGGGGTGATACGCAGTATTTT. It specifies CAISEVAGGDTQYF.

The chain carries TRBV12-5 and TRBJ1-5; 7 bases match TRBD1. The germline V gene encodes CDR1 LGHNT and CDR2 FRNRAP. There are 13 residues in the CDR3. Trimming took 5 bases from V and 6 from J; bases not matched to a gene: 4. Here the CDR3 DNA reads TGTGCTAGTGGTGCTACAGGGGCTCAGCCCCAGCATTTT. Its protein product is CASGATGAQPQHF.

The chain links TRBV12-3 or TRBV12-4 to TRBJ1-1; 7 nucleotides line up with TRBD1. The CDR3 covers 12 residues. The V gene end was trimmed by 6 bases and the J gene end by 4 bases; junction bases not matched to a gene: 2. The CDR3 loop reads CASRTGFTEAFF. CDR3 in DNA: TGTGCCAGCAGGACAGGGTTCACTGAAGCTTTCTTT.

CDR3 nucleotide sequence: TGTGCCAGCAGCCAAGATCAAGGAGACAGGAGCTCCTATAATTCACCCCTCCACTTT. Amino acids: CASSQDQGDRSSYNSPLHF. The chain recombines TRBV4-2 with TRBJ1-6, with D maybe TRBD1 (6 bases). The CDR3 spans 19 residues. V was pared by 0 bases and J by 0 bases, with 15 bases between. Germline values: CDR1 LGHNA, CDR2 YNFKEQ.

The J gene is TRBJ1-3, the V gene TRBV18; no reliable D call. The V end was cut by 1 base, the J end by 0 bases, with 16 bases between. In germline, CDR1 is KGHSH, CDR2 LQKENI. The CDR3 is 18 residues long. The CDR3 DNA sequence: TGTGCCAGCTCACCACTATCCGGCAGCGGGATCTCTGGAAACACCATATATTTT. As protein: CASSPLSGSGISGNTIYF.

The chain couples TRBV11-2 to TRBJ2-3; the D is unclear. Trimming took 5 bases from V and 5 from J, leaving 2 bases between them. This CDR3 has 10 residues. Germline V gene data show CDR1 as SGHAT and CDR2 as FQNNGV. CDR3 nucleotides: TGTGCCAGCAGCCGAGATACGCAGTATTTT. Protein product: CASSRDTQYF.